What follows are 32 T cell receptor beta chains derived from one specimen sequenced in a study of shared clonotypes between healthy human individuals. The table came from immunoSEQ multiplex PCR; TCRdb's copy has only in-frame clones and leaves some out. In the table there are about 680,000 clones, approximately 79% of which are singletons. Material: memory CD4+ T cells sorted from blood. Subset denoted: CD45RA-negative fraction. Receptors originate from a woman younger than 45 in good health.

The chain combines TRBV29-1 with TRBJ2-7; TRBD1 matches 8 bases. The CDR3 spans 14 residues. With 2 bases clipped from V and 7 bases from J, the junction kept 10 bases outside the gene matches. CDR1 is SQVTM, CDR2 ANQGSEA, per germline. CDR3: CSVESVQGAEEQYF. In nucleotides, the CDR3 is TGCAGCGTTGAAAGTGTCCAGGGGGCGGAGGAGCAGTACTTC.

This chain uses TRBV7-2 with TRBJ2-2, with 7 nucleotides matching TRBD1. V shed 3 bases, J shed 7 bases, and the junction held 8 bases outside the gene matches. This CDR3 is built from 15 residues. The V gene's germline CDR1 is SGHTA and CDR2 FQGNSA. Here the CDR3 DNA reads TGTGCCAGCAGCTTCAAACAGGGGTTTGACGGGGAGCTGTTTTTT. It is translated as CASSFKQGFDGELFF.

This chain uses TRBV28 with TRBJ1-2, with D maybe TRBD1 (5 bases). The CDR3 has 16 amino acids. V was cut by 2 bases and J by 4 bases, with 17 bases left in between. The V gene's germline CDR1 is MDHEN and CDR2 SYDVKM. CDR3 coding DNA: TGTGCCAGCAGTTTACTTTACTCCGGGACCAGCTATGGCTACACCTTC. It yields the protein CASSLLYSGTSYGYTF.

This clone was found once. The CDR3 region has the DNA TGTGCCAGCAGTCTTTCCGGAACCTACGAGCAGTACTTC. It codes for CASSLSGTYEQYF. The chain combines TRBV12-1 with TRBJ2-7. TRBV12-1 is listed as a pseudogene. This CDR3 has 13 amino acids.

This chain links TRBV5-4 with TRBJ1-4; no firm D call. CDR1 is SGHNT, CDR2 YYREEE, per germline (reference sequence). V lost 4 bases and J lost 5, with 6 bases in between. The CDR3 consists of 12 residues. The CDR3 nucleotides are TGTGCCAGCAGCGCATCGAATGAAAAACTGTTTTTT. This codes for CASSASNEKLFF.

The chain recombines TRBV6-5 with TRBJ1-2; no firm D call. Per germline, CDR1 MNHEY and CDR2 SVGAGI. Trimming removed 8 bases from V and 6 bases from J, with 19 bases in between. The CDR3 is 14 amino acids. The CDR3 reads CASAKIEHKDGYTF. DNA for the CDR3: TGTGCCAGCGCGAAGATAGAGCATAAGGATGGCTACACCTTC.

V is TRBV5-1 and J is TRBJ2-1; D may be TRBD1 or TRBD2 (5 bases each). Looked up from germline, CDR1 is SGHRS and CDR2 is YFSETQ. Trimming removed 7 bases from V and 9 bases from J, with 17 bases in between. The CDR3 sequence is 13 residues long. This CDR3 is CASGNPSGTEQFF. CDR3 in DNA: TGCGCCAGCGGCAACCCTTCCGGGACTGAGCAGTTCTTC. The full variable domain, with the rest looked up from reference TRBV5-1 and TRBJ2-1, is KAGVTQTPRYLIKTRGQQVTLSCSPISGHRSVSWYQQTPGQGLQFLFEYFSETQRNKGNFPGRFSGRQFSNSRSEMNVSTLELGDSALYLCASGNPSGTEQFFGPGTRLTVL.

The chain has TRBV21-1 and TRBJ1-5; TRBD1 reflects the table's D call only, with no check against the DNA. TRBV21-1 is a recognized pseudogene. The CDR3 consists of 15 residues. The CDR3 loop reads CASSPSGQGDQPQHF. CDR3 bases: TGTGCCAGCAGCCCTTCGGGACAGGGAGATCAGCCCCAGCATTTT.

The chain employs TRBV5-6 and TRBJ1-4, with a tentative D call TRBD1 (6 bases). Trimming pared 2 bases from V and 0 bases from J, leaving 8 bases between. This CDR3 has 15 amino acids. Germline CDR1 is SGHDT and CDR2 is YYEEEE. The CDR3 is CASSLRTATNEKLFF. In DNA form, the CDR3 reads TGTGCCAGCAGCTTACGGACAGCAACTAATGAAAAACTGTTTTTT.

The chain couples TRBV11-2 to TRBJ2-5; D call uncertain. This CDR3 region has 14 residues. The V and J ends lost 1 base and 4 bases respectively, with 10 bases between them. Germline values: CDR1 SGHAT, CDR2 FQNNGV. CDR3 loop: CASSLVIGLETQYF. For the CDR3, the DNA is TGTGCCAGCAGCTTAGTGATCGGTCTAGAGACCCAGTACTTC.

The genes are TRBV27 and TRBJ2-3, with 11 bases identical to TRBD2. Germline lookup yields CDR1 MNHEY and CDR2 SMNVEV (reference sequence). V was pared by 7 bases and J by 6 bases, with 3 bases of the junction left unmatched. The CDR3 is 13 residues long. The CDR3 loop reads CASKLAGADTQYF. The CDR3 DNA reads TGTGCCAGCAAACTAGCGGGGGCTGATACGCAGTATTTT.

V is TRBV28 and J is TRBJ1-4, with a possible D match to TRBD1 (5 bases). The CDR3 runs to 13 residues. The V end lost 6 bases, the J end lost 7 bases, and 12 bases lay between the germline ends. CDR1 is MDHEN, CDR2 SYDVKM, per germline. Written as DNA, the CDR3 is TGTGCCAGCAGAACCCGACAGTTTGAAAAACTGTTTTTT. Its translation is CASRTRQFEKLFF. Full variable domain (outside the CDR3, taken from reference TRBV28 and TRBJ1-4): DVKVTQSSRYLVKRTGEKVFLECVQDMDHENMFWYRQDPGLGLRLIYFSYDVKMKEKGDIPEGYSVSREKKERFSLILESASTNQTSMYLCASRTRQFEKLFFGSGTQLSVL.

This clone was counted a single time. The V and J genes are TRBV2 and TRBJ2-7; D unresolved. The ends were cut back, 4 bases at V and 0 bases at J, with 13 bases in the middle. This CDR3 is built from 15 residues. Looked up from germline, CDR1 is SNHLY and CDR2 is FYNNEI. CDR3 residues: CASSGGSRSSYEQYF. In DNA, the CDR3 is TGTGCCAGCAGTGGTGGCAGCCGCAGCTCCTACGAGCAGTACTTC.

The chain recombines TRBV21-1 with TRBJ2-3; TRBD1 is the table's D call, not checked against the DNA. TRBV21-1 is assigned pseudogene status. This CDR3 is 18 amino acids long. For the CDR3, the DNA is TGTGCCAGCAGCACGACAGGGATTAAATCTCTTAACACAGATACGCAGTATTTT. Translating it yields CASSTTGIKSLNTDTQYF.

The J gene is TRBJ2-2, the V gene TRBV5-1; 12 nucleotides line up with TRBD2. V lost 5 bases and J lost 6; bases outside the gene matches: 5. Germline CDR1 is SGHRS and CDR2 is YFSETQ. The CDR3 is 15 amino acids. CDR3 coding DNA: TGCGCCAGCAGGACTAGCGGGAGAGGAGCCGGGGAGCTGTTTTTT. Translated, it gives CASRTSGRGAGELFF.

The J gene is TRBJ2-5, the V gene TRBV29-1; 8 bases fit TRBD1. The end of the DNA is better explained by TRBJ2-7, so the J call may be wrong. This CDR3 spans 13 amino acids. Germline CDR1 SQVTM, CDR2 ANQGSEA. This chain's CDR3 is CSVETGEFYEQYF. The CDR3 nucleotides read TGCAGCGTGGAGACAGGGGAATTCTACGAGCAGTACTTC.

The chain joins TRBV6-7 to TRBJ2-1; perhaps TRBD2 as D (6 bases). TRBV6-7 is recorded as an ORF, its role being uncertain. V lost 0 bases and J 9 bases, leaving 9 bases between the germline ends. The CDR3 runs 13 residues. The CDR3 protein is CASSYSGSGEQFF. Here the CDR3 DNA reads TGTGCCAGCAGTTACTCCGGTAGCGGTGAGCAGTTCTTC.

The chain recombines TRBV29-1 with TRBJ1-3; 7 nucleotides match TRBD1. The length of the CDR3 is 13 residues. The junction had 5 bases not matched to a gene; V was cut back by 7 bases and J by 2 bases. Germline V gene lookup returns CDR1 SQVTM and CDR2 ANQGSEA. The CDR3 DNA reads TGCAGCGGTGCGACAGGGACTGGAAACACCATATATTTT. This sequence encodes CSGATGTGNTIYF.

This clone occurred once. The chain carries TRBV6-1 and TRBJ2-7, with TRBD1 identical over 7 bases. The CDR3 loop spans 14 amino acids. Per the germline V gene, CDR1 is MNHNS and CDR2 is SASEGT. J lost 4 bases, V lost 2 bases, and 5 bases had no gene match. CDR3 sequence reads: CASSESQGVYEQYF. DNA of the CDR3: TGTGCCAGCAGTGAATCCCAGGGGGTTTACGAGCAGTACTTC.

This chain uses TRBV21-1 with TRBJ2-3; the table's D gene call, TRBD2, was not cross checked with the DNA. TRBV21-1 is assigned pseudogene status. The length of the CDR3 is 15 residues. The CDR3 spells CASSKRAGGPHTQYF. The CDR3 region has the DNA TGTGCCAGCAGCAAACGGGCGGGAGGGCCGCATACGCAGTATTTT.

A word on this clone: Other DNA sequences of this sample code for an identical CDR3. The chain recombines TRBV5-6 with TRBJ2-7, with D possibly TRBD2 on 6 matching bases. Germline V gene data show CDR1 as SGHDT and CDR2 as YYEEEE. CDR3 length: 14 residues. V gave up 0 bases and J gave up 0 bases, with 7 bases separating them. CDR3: CASSLGEASYEQYF. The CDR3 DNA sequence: TGTGCCAGCAGCTTGGGGGAGGCCTCCTACGAGCAGTACTTC.

CDR3 residues: CASSWGGSTGENGYTF. The CDR3 DNA reads as TGTGCCAGCAGTTGGGGCGGAAGTACAGGGGAGAATGGCTACACCTTC. The rearrangement joins TRBV6-5 to TRBJ1-2; 7 bases match TRBD1. V shed 4 bases, J shed 6 bases, and the junction held 14 bases outside the gene matches. The CDR3 is made up of 16 amino acids. Germline V gene lookup returns CDR1 MNHEY and CDR2 SVGAGI.

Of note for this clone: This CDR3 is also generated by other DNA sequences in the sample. The CDR3 reads CASSLRGSYGYTF. CDR3 DNA sequence: TGTGCCAGCAGCTTGCGGGGATCCTATGGCTACACCTTC. The genes are TRBV13 and TRBJ1-2; D remains ambiguous. With 3 bases removed from V and 4 bases from J, the gap between germline ends came to 9 bases. CDR3 length: 13 amino acids. Germline lookup yields CDR1 PRHDT and CDR2 FYEKMQ (reference sequence).

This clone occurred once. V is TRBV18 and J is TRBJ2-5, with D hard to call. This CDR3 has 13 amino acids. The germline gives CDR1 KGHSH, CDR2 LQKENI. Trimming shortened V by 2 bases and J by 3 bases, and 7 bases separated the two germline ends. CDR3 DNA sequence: TGTGCCAGCTCACCAAACACCAAAGAGACCCAGTACTTC. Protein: CASSPNTKETQYF.

The CDR3: CASSLAAGGARVKQPQHF. The CDR3 DNA is TGTGCCAGCAGTTTAGCGGCAGGGGGCGCGAGGGTGAAGCAGCCCCAGCATTTT. The chain joins TRBV28 to TRBJ1-5, with TRBD1 identical over 8 bases. The CDR3 runs to 18 residues. The germline gives CDR1 MDHEN, CDR2 SYDVKM. Trimming at V came to 2 bases and at J to 7 bases, leaving 16 bases not matched to a gene.

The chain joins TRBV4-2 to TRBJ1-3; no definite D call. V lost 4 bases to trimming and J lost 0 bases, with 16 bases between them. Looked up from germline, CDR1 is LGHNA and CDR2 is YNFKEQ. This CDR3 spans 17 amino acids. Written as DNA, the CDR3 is TGTGCCAGCAGCCCACACACTAACTTCCACTCTGGAAACACCATATATTTT. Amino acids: CASSPHTNFHSGNTIYF.

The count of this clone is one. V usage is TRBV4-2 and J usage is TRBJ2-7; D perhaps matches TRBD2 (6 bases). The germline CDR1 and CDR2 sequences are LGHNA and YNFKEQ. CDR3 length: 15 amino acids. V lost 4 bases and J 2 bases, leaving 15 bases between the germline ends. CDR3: CASSPPGLLAYEQYF. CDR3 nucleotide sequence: TGTGCCAGCAGCCCCCCGGGACTCCTAGCCTACGAGCAGTACTTC.

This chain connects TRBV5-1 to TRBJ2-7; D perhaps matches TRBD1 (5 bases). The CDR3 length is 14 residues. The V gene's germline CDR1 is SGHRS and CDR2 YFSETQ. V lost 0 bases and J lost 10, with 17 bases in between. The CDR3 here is CASSLEGPDNVQYF. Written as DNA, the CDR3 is TGCGCCAGCAGCTTGGAAGGTCCGGACAATGTACAGTACTTC.

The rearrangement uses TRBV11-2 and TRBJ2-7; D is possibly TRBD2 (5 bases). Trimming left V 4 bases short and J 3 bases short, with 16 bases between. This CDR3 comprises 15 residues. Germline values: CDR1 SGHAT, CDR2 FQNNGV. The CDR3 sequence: CASSSYPSGSYEQYF. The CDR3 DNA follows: TGTGCCAGCAGCTCGTACCCCAGCGGAAGCTACGAGCAGTACTTC.

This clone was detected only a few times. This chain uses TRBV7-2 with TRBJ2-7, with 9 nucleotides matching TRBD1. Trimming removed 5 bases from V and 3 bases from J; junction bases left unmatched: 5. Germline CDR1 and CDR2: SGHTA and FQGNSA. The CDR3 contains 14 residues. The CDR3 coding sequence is TGTGCCAGCAGCCTCGGACAGGGGTACTACGAGCAGTACTTC. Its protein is CASSLGQGYYEQYF.

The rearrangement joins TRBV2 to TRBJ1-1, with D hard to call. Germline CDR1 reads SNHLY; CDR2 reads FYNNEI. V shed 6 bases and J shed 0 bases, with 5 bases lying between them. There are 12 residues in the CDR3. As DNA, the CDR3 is TGTGCCAGCAGCGTCATGAACACTGAAGCTTTCTTT. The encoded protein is CASSVMNTEAFF.

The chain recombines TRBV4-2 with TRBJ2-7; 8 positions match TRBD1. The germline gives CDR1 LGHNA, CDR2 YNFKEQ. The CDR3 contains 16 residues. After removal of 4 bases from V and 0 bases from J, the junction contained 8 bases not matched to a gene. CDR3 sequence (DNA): TGTGCCAGCAGCCGGTATACAGGGGGAAGCTCCTACGAGCAGTACTTC. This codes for CASSRYTGGSSYEQYF.